What follows is one T cell receptor beta chain and its context. Its target is unknown. The V end was cut by 6 bases, the J end by 6 bases, with 11 bases between. The germline V gene has CDR1 MDHEN and CDR2 SYDVKM. The CDR3 runs 12 residues. TCRdb re-derived calls from the 5' RACE reads in MiXCR, one entry per CDR3 protein. The profile shows 70,000 to 95,000 distinct CDR3 sequences, roughly 13% of them singletons. The entry originates in a study of T-cell memory formation after mild COVID-19. Study findings and constraints: CD4+ contracting clones lay mainly in CM and EM, CD8+ ones in EMRA. While clones contracting from day 15 to 85 were balanced between CD4 and CD8, later expanders leaned CD4+.

The V and J genes are TRBV28 and TRBJ1-2; D is uncertain. The sample was PBMCs or a T cell subset sorted from them (not recorded which). This clonotype was obtained from a man aged 18 to 35 who had mild COVID-19 (a few samples of this study predate the infection). Cell type and time point are not known. The CDR3 spells CASRKKAHGYTF. The DNA for the CDR3 is TGTGCCAGCAGAAAAAAAGCCCATGGCTACACCTTC.